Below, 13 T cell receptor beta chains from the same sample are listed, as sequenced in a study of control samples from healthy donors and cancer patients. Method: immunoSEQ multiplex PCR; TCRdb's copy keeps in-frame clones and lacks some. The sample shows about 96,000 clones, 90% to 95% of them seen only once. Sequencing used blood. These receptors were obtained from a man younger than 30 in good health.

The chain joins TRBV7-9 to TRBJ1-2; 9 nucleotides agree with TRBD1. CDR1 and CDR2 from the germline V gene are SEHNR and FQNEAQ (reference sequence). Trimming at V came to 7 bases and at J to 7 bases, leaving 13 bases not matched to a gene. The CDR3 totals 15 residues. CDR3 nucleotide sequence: TGTGCCAGCACCGCCCCGGACAGGGGAGTCTTTGGCTACACCTTC. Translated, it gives CASTAPDRGVFGYTF.

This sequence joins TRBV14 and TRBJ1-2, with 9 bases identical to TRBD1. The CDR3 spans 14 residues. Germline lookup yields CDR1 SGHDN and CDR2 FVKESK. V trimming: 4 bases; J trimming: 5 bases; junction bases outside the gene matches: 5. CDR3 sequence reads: CASSLTGGGYGYTF. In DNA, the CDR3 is TGTGCCAGCAGCCTCACAGGGGGCGGGTATGGCTACACCTTC. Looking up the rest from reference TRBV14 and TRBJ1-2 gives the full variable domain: EAGVTQFPSHSVIEKGQTVTLRCDPISGHDNLYWYRRVMGKEIKFLLHFVKESKQDESGMPNNRFLAERTGGTYSTLKVQPAELEDSGVYFCASSLTGGGYGYTFGSGTRLTVV.

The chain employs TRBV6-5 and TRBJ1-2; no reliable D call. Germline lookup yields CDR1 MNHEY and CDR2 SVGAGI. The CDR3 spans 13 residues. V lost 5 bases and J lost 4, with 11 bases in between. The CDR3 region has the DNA TGTGCCAGCAGTATGCGCGGGCCCTATGGCTACACCTTC. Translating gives CASSMRGPYGYTF.

The DNA of the CDR3 is TGCAGCGTCATGACCCAGGAGACGAACACTGAAGCTTTCTTT. It translates to CSVMTQETNTEAFF. The chain employs TRBV29-1 and TRBJ1-1; D ambiguous. CDR1 and CDR2 (germline): SQVTM, ANQGSEA. There are 14 residues in the CDR3. The V and J ends lost 6 bases and 1 base respectively, with 15 bases between them.

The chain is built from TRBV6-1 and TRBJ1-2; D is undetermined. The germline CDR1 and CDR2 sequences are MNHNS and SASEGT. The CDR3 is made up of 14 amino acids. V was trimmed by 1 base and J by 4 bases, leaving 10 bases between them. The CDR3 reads CASSEDGLGYGYTF. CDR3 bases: TGTGCCAGCAGTGAAGACGGACTAGGCTATGGCTACACCTTC.

CDR3 loop: CASGDSLNTEAFF. In DNA, the CDR3 is TGCGCCAGCGGGGACAGTCTGAACACTGAAGCTTTCTTT. The chain carries TRBV5-1 and TRBJ1-1; TRBD1 matches 7 bases. There are 13 residues in the CDR3. Germline lookup yields CDR1 SGHRS and CDR2 YFSETQ. V was pared by 7 bases and J by 0 bases, with 3 bases of the junction left unmatched.

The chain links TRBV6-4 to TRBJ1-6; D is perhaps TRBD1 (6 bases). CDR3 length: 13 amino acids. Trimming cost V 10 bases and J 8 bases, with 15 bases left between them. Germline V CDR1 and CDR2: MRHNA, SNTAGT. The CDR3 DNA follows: TGTGCCACCCAAAAGGGGGAAGATTCACCCCTCCACTTT. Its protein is CATQKGEDSPLHF.

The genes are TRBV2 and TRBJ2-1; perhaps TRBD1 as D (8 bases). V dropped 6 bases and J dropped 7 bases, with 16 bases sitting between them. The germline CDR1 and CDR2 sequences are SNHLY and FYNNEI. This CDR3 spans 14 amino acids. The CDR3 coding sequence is TGTGCCAGCAGGGAGACAGGGGAGGGTAATGAGCAGTTCTTC. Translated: CASRETGEGNEQFF.

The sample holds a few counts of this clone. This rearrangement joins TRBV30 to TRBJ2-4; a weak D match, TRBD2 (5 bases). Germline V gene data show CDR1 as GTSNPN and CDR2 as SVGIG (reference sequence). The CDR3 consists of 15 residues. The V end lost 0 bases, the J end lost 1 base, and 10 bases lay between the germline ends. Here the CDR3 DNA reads TGTGCCTGGAGTGTCCCCGGGGTGGCCAAAAACATTCAGTACTTC. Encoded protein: CAWSVPGVAKNIQYF.

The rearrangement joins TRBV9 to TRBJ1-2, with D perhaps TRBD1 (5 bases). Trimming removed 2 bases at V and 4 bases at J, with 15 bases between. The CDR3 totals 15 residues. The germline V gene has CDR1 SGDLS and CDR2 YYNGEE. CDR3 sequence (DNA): TGTGCCAGCAGCGTTCCCCTCCTCGGGGGCTATGGCTACACCTTC. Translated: CASSVPLLGGYGYTF.

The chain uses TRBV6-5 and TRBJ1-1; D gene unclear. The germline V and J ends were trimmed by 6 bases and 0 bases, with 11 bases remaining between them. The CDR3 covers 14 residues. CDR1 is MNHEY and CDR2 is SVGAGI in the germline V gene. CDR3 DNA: TGTGCCAGCAGGTCGTGGGTAATGAACACTGAAGCTTTCTTT. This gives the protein CASRSWVMNTEAFF.

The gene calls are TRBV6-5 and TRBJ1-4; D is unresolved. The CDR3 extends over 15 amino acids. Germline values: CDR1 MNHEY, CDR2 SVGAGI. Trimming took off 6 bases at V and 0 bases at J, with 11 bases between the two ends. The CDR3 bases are TGTGCCAGCAGCCTCTCGGGTACAACTAATGAAAAACTGTTTTTT. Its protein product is CASSLSGTTNEKLFF.

The chain's CDR3 is CASAPASTDTQYF. The DNA for the CDR3 is TGCGCCAGCGCCCCCGCGAGCACAGATACGCAGTATTTT. The chain employs TRBV5-1 and TRBJ2-3; D unclear. The germline gives CDR1 SGHRS, CDR2 YFSETQ. Trimming took 7 bases from V and 0 from J, leaving 9 bases between them. CDR3 length: 13 amino acids.